The 12 T cell receptor beta chains given below trace back to one sample, sequenced in a study of T-cell reconstitution after alpha-beta-depleted transplantation in children. Preparation of the TCRbeta library was carried out with unique molecular identifiers. TCRdb analysed the PCR reads with MiXCR anew, one entry per CDR3 protein. In the table there are 450,000 to 550,000 distinct CDR3 sequences, over 10% of which are singletons. Material: PBMCs, mostly from graft donor cells, obtained 180 days after TCRalphabeta/CD19-depleted stem cell transplant. The receptors come from a female patient aged 2-10 years who had a stem cell transplant for aplastic anemia, so the T cells may come from the graft donor.

This sequence joins TRBV15 and TRBJ2-1, with 11 bases identical to TRBD2. Germline V gene data show CDR1 as LNHNV and CDR2 as YYDKDF (reference sequence). V was clipped by 0 bases and J by 8 bases; unmatched bases: 12. The CDR3 sequence is 18 residues long. CDR3 region: CATSREVGLAGGSYEQFF. The CDR3 DNA follows: TGTGCCACCAGCAGAGAGGTTGGGCTAGCGGGAGGATCCTATGAGCAGTTCTTC.

This clonotype came up many times. The rearrangement links TRBV4-1 to TRBJ2-7; D is undetermined. This CDR3 is built from 14 residues. Trimming pared 4 bases from V and 2 bases from J, leaving 12 bases between. Germline CDR1 and CDR2: MGHRA and YSYEKL. The CDR3 DNA is TGCGCCAGCAGCCGTCGGTTTTTCGCCTACGAGCAGTACTTC. Translating gives CASSRRFFAYEQYF.

The rearrangement links TRBV18 to TRBJ2-7, with a tentative D call TRBD2 (5 bases). CDR3 size: 15 residues. From germline, CDR1 is KGHSH and CDR2 LQKENI. Trimming removed 3 bases from V and 3 bases from J, with 15 bases in between. The CDR3 bases are TGTGCCAGCTCACCTCTTCGAGGGAAGGTCTACGAGCAGTACTTC. Its protein product is CASSPLRGKVYEQYF.

Many counts were recorded for this clonotype. The chain links TRBV10-3 to TRBJ2-1; D is uncertain. Trimming shortened V by 0 bases and J by 12 bases, and 6 bases separated the two germline ends. CDR3 length: 11 residues. Germline V lookup: CDR1 ENHRY, CDR2 SYGVKD. CDR3 in amino acids: CAISESARQFF. The DNA for the CDR3 is TGTGCCATCAGTGAGTCGGCCCGGCAGTTCTTC.

In this sample, this clonotype turned up a few times. This chain uses TRBV27 with TRBJ2-7; 7 bases are a match to TRBD2. Trimming at V came to 5 bases and at J to 7 bases, leaving 8 bases not matched to a gene. The germline CDR1 and CDR2 sequences are MNHEY and SMNVEV (reference sequence). The CDR3 loop spans 13 amino acids. For the CDR3, the DNA is TGTGCCAGCAGTCTTACTAGCGATCGGGAGCAGTACTTC. It specifies CASSLTSDREQYF.

This clonotype has ten or more counts. Its ends do not fully match the called genes, so a read error is possible. The chain recombines TRBV29-1 with TRBJ2-7; maybe TRBD2 (5 bases). CDR3 length: 13 amino acids. The germline CDR1 and CDR2 sequences are SQVTM and ANQGSEA. CDR3 sequence reads: CSVGMTISHEQYF. DNA for the CDR3: TGCAGCGTTGGCATGACTATCTCCCACGAGCAGTACTTC.

V and J are TRBV5-1 and TRBJ1-2; no reliable D call. The germline gives CDR1 SGHRS, CDR2 YFSETQ. This CDR3 region has 15 residues. The V and J ends lost 1 base and 1 base respectively, with 11 bases between them. The CDR3 nucleotides are TGCGCCAGCAGCTTGAATAAGGTCCTTAACTATGGCTACACCTTC. It is translated as CASSLNKVLNYGYTF.

The chain's CDR3 is CASSSDGLAYF. The CDR3 region has the DNA TGTGCCAGCAGTTCGGACGGACTGGCGTATTTT. The chain links TRBV12-3 or TRBV12-4 to TRBJ2-3, with D possibly matching TRBD2 (5 bases). This CDR3 comprises 11 residues. Trimming took off 4 bases at V and 14 bases at J, with 13 bases between the two ends.

This clonotype appeared a few times. J is TRBJ2-7 and V is TRBV27; D might be TRBD2 (6 bases). Germline V gives CDR1 MNHEY, CDR2 SMNVEV (reference sequence). V lost 3 bases to trimming and J lost 0 bases, with 21 bases between them. The CDR3 is 18 residues long. CDR3 DNA sequence: TGTGCCAGCAGTTTTCTCGGGGGTGCCAGATCCTCCTCCTACGAGCAGTACTTC. Translating it yields CASSFLGGARSSSYEQYF.

This clonotype occurred a few times. The CDR3 DNA follows: TGCAGTGCTCCAAACATCGATAGCAATCAGCCCCAGCATTTT. It codes for CSAPNIDSNQPQHF. The chain uses TRBV20-1 and TRBJ1-5; D not certain. V shed 5 bases and J shed 0 bases, with 11 bases lying between them. Germline CDR1 and CDR2: DFQATT and SNEGSKA (reference sequence). The CDR3 runs to 14 residues.

The CDR3 DNA reads as TGTGCCAGCAGCTTAGAGAACCTCTATAGCAATCAGCCCCAGCATTTT. This encodes CASSLENLYSNQPQHF. The chain carries TRBV7-8 and TRBJ1-5; D gene unclear. V was trimmed by 1 base and J by 0 bases, leaving 10 bases between them. CDR3 length: 16 amino acids. Germline CDR1 SGHVS, CDR2 FQNEAQ. The variable domain in full, completed from reference TRBV7-8 and TRBJ1-5, reads GAGVSQSPRYKVAKRGQDVALRCDPISGHVSLFWYQQALGQGPEFLTYFQNEAQLDKSGLPSDRFFAERPEGSVSTLKIQRTQQEDSAVYLCASSLENLYSNQPQHFGDGTRLSIL.

In this sample, this clonotype turned up a few times. V and J are TRBV6-1 and TRBJ2-7; 13 nucleotides match TRBD2. J was trimmed by 6 bases and V by 8 bases; bases with no gene match: 7. CDR3 length: 14 residues. CDR1 and CDR2 (germline): MNHNS, SASEGT. CDR3 in DNA: TGTGCCAGCCGGACTAGCGGGAGCCCGACCGAGCAGTACTTC. It translates to CASRTSGSPTEQYF.